The 23 T cell receptor beta chains reported below all come from one sample, sequenced in a study of T-cell memory formation after mild COVID-19. In TCRdb, the 5' RACE reads were re-called with MiXCR into one record per CDR3 protein. The sample shows more than 150,000 distinct CDR3 sequences, approximately 17% of them seen only once. Sequencing used PBMCs or a T cell subset sorted from them (not recorded which). The receptors stem from a man between 18 and 35 years old who had mild COVID-19 (a few samples of this study predate the infection). Cell type and time point are not known.

DNA for the CDR3: TGTGCCAGCAGTGGGGGAATCGTGGAGACCCAGTACTTC. Translation gives CASSGGIVETQYF. V and J are TRBV25-1 and TRBJ2-5; no reliable D call. Looked up from germline, CDR1 is MGHDK and CDR2 is SYGVNS. The V and J ends lost 4 bases and 5 bases respectively, with 11 bases between them. The CDR3 sequence is 13 residues long.

This chain links TRBV21-1 with TRBJ2-1; the DNA was not compared with TRBD1, the D call given in the table. TRBV21-1 is classified as a pseudogene. The CDR3 contains 17 residues. CDR3 sequence (DNA): TGTGCCAGCAGCAAAACAACTCCGGGGGTCCCCTACAATGAGCAGTTCTTC. It is translated as CASSKTTPGVPYNEQFF.

This clonotype was detected ten times or more. In nucleotides, the CDR3 is TGCGCCAGCAGCCAGGTTGGACAGTCCTATGGCTACACCTTC. Protein product: CASSQVGQSYGYTF. The chain joins TRBV5-1 to TRBJ1-2, with D possibly matching TRBD1 (6 bases). This CDR3 comprises 14 residues. V gave up 4 bases and J gave up 4 bases, with 14 bases separating them. Germline CDR1 reads SGHRS; CDR2 reads YFSETQ.

At least ten counts were recorded for this clonotype. The chain has TRBV10-3 and TRBJ1-1; D gene unclear. This CDR3 has 16 amino acids. Germline V gene sequence: CDR1 ENHRY, CDR2 SYGVKD. Trimming cost V 0 bases and J 0 bases, with 11 bases left between them. CDR3 nucleotides: TGTGCCATCAGTGAGTCGAGAACAGCCCTGAACACTGAAGCTTTCTTT. It translates to CAISESRTALNTEAFF.

The chain uses TRBV4-1 and TRBJ1-2, with D maybe TRBD1 (5 bases). The germline CDR1 and CDR2 sequences are MGHRA and YSYEKL. V dropped 3 bases and J dropped 4 bases, with 6 bases sitting between them. The CDR3 is made up of 12 amino acids. The CDR3 reads CASSHRVYGYTF. CDR3 DNA sequence: TGCGCCAGCAGCCACAGGGTCTATGGCTACACCTTC.

This clonotype turned up a few times. The chain links TRBV7-8 to TRBJ2-7, with a tentative D call TRBD1 (6 bases). The V and J ends lost 0 bases and 4 bases respectively, with 13 bases between them. CDR1 is SGHVS and CDR2 is FQNEAQ in the germline V gene. The CDR3 extends over 15 amino acids. The CDR3 nucleotides read TGTGCCAGCAGCTTAGCGGGGGACACGTCATACGAGCAGTACTTC. Encoded protein: CASSLAGDTSYEQYF. Complete variable domain (other parts from reference TRBV7-8 and TRBJ2-7): GAGVSQSPRYKVAKRGQDVALRCDPISGHVSLFWYQQALGQGPEFLTYFQNEAQLDKSGLPSDRFFAERPEGSVSTLKIQRTQQEDSAVYLCASSLAGDTSYEQYFGPGTRLTVT.

J is TRBJ2-4 and V is TRBV29-1; D is uncertain. The CDR3 totals 12 residues. Germline CDR1 is SQVTM and CDR2 is ANQGSEA. V lost 4 bases to trimming and J lost 3 bases, with 7 bases between them. CDR3 protein: CSVAEGKNIQYF. CDR3 DNA sequence: TGCAGCGTTGCGGAAGGCAAAAACATTCAGTACTTC.

This clonotype was seen only a few times. J is TRBJ1-1 and V is TRBV7-3; 9 nucleotides match TRBD1. This CDR3 region has 14 residues. The germline V gene encodes CDR1 SGHTA and CDR2 FQGTGA. Unmatched junction bases numbered 4, after V lost 5 bases and J lost 3 bases. This chain's CDR3 is CASSPTGGDTEAFF. The CDR3 DNA is TGTGCCAGCAGCCCGACAGGGGGGGACACTGAAGCTTTCTTT.

This clonotype was found a few times. The genes are TRBV9 and TRBJ1-2; D unresolved. Germline values: CDR1 SGDLS, CDR2 YYNGEE. The CDR3 is 16 residues long. Deletions cut 4 bases from V and 3 bases from J, with 19 bases between. CDR3 amino acids: CASSPRTANLDYGYTF. As DNA, the CDR3 is TGTGCCAGCAGCCCCCGGACGGCTAACTTAGACTATGGCTACACCTTC.

The J gene is TRBJ2-3, the V gene TRBV7-2; D uncertain. Germline V gives CDR1 SGHTA, CDR2 FQGNSA. The V gene lost 4 bases and the J gene lost 0 bases, with 8 bases spanning the gap. This CDR3 is 14 amino acids long. This CDR3 is CASSSDVSTDTQYF. In DNA form, the CDR3 reads TGTGCCAGCAGCTCCGACGTTAGCACAGATACGCAGTATTTT.

This chain links TRBV7-2 with TRBJ1-2, with D possibly being TRBD1 (5 bases). The CDR3 runs to 13 residues. V was cut by 6 bases and J by 5 bases, with 13 bases left in between. Germline assignment: CDR1 SGHTA and CDR2 FQGNSA. The CDR3, as DNA: TGTGCCAGCAGTTCCCGACAGCCTTATGGCTACACCTTC. Translating it yields CASSSRQPYGYTF.

V usage is TRBV6-5 and J usage is TRBJ1-1; weak D call: TRBD1 (5 bases). Between the trimmed V and J ends, which lost 4 bases and 3 bases, there was a span of 12 bases. CDR1 is MNHEY, CDR2 SVGAGI, per germline. The CDR3 runs to 14 residues. CDR3 coding DNA: TGTGCCAGCAGTTTCCAGTCGGGGGACACTGAAGCTTTCTTT. Amino acids: CASSFQSGDTEAFF.

This clonotype was recorded a few times. The chain joins TRBV20-1 to TRBJ2-5, with 10 bases identical to TRBD1. CDR1 and CDR2 from the germline V gene are DFQATT and SNEGSKA (reference sequence). CDR3 length: 13 amino acids. The V segment lost 5 bases and the J segment 3 bases; nucleotides outside the gene matches: 3. The CDR3 DNA reads TGCAGTGCTTGGGACAGGGGAAAAGAGACCCAGTACTTC. Translation: CSAWDRGKETQYF.

This clonotype was observed a single time. The J gene is TRBJ1-4, the V gene TRBV4-1; D remains ambiguous. The V and J ends lost 3 bases and 4 bases respectively, with 12 bases between them. Looked up from germline, CDR1 is MGHRA and CDR2 is YSYEKL. The length of the CDR3 is 15 residues. The CDR3 DNA follows: TGCGCCAGCAGCCAGGCTCACCGGGGTAATGAAAAACTGTTTTTT. It translates to CASSQAHRGNEKLFF.

This clonotype was detected only a few times. The genes are TRBV5-1 and TRBJ1-1, with D possibly being TRBD1 (6 bases). The V and J ends lost 1 base and 1 base respectively, with 11 bases between them. The CDR3 is 15 amino acids. Germline V gene lookup returns CDR1 SGHRS and CDR2 YFSETQ. The CDR3 loop reads CASSLRTVGNTEAFF. In DNA form, the CDR3 reads TGCGCCAGCAGCTTGAGGACAGTGGGGAACACTGAAGCTTTCTTT.

This clonotype was detected a few times. V is TRBV9 and J is TRBJ2-5, with D unresolved. Trimming cost V 0 bases and J 5 bases, with 11 bases left between them. CDR3 length: 14 amino acids. The germline V gene has CDR1 SGDLS and CDR2 YYNGEE. The CDR3 coding sequence is TGTGCCAGCAGCGTAGCTGGGGTCTTGGAGACCCAGTACTTC. Protein sequence: CASSVAGVLETQYF.

J is TRBJ1-2 and V is TRBV5-1, with a possible D match to TRBD1 (6 bases). V gave up 2 bases and J gave up 5 bases, with 16 bases separating them. This CDR3 is built from 15 residues. Germline CDR1 reads SGHRS; CDR2 reads YFSETQ. The CDR3 is CASSFTGLLPYGYTF. The DNA for the CDR3 is TGCGCCAGCAGCTTTACAGGGCTACTACCATATGGCTACACCTTC.

This clonotype was detected a few times. J is TRBJ2-5 and V is TRBV5-1, with unresolved D. This CDR3 contains 14 residues. Germline V lookup: CDR1 SGHRS, CDR2 YFSETQ. The ends were cut back, 4 bases at V and 2 bases at J, with 12 bases in the middle. CDR3 in DNA: TGCGCCAGCAGCCAAGGACCGAGTCAAGAGACCCAGTACTTC. Amino acids: CASSQGPSQETQYF.

This clonotype turned up a few times. This rearrangement joins TRBV18 to TRBJ2-5, with a weak D call TRBD2 (5 bases). CDR1 is KGHSH and CDR2 is LQKENI in the germline V gene. The ends were cut back, 0 bases at V and 3 bases at J, with 8 bases in the middle. The CDR3 is 14 residues long. CDR3 protein: CASSPPRAEETQYF. DNA for the CDR3: TGTGCCAGCTCACCACCGCGGGCAGAAGAGACCCAGTACTTC.

This chain uses TRBV5-1 with TRBJ2-7, with 7 bases fitting TRBD2. The trim removed 3 bases at V and 2 bases at J, leaving 5 bases unmatched. This CDR3 has 14 residues. CDR1 is SGHRS, CDR2 YFSETQ, per germline. CDR3 in amino acids: CASSSGGTAYEQYF. In DNA, the CDR3 is TGCGCCAGCAGCTCCGGGGGGACCGCCTACGAGCAGTACTTC.

V usage is TRBV29-1 and J usage is TRBJ2-3; D unclear. The CDR3 length is 12 residues. The V and J ends lost 4 bases and 2 bases respectively, with 7 bases between them. In germline, CDR1 is SQVTM, CDR2 ANQGSEA. The CDR3: CSVGGDTDTQYF. CDR3 nucleotide sequence: TGCAGCGTTGGAGGAGACACAGATACGCAGTATTTT.

The gene calls are TRBV11-2 and TRBJ2-4, with D possibly matching TRBD2 (5 bases). Trimming cost V 6 bases and J 6 bases, with 12 bases left between them. The CDR3 is 13 residues long. Germline V gives CDR1 SGHAT, CDR2 FQNNGV. The CDR3: CASSTSGGNIQYF. The CDR3 nucleotides read TGTGCCAGCAGTACTTCTGGAGGAAACATTCAGTACTTC.

V is TRBV2 and J is TRBJ2-7; the D is unclear. V lost 3 bases to trimming and J lost 3 bases, with 6 bases between them. Germline-derived CDR1 and CDR2 are SNHLY and FYNNEI. The CDR3 spans 12 residues. The CDR3 bases are TGTGCCAGCAGTGATTTGGGCTACGAGCAGTACTTC. Encoded protein: CASSDLGYEQYF.